Following are 15 T cell receptor beta chains from one sample sequenced in a study of blood T cell repertoires in COVID-19. Clones were read by immunoSEQ multiplex PCR, and TCRdb kept only the in-frame ones, dropping some. The repertoire holds roughly 230,000 clones, around 85% seen once, with about 8% in the top ten. The material sequenced was peripheral blood. These TCRs come from an elderly woman with acute or convalescent COVID-19.

This clone showed up just a few times. The chain has TRBV19 and TRBJ2-5, with 7 positions matching TRBD2. This CDR3 region has 13 residues. Germline V gene sequence: CDR1 LNHDA, CDR2 SQIVND (reference sequence). The trim removed 6 bases at V and 5 bases at J, leaving 6 bases unmatched. The CDR3 region is CASSEAGWETQYF. CDR3 bases: TGTGCCAGTAGCGAAGCGGGGTGGGAGACCCAGTACTTC.

The chain couples TRBV9 to TRBJ1-3; unclear D gene. The CDR3 contains 17 residues. Germline CDR1 is SGDLS and CDR2 is YYNGEE. The V gene lost 0 bases and the J gene lost 0 bases, with 13 bases spanning the gap. As DNA, the CDR3 is TGTGCCAGCAGCGTAGGAGGTGGTATACTCTCTGGAAACACCATATATTTT. Protein product: CASSVGGGILSGNTIYF.

This chain joins TRBV19 and TRBJ2-2; 9 positions agree with TRBD2. CDR3 length: 14 residues. V lost 7 bases, J lost 4 bases, and 4 bases stayed unmatched. CDR1 and CDR2 (germline): LNHDA, SQIVND (reference sequence). The CDR3 region is CASTRAGGTGELFF. The DNA of the CDR3 is TGTGCCAGTACTCGAGCGGGGGGCACCGGGGAGCTGTTTTTT.

J is TRBJ1-2 and V is TRBV28, with D tentatively TRBD1 (6 bases). This CDR3 region has 15 residues. Trimming left V 8 bases short and J 6 bases short, with 22 bases between. From germline, CDR1 is MDHEN and CDR2 SYDVKM. For the CDR3, the DNA is TGTGCCAGCCTTCGTTGGGGGGGGGCCCAGAATGGCTACACCTTC. This codes for CASLRWGGAQNGYTF.

CDR3 coding DNA: TGTGCCAGCAGCTTGGCAGGGGGCGACTATGGCTACACCTTC. Residues: CASSLAGGDYGYTF. The chain carries TRBV5-6 and TRBJ1-2; 8 nucleotides match TRBD1. This CDR3 is built from 14 residues. Germline V lookup: CDR1 SGHDT, CDR2 YYEEEE. Trimming cost V 0 bases and J 3 bases; bases outside gene matches: 1.

V gene TRBV5-1 combines with J gene TRBJ1-1; weak D call: TRBD1 (5 bases). CDR3 size: 13 residues. Germline V lookup: CDR1 SGHRS, CDR2 YFSETQ. V lost 2 bases and J lost 3, with 8 bases in between. The CDR3 region is CASSFAGDTEAFF. The DNA for the CDR3 is TGCGCCAGCAGCTTCGCGGGGGACACTGAAGCTTTCTTT.

The rearrangement joins TRBV4-1 to TRBJ1-4; 10 nucleotides align to TRBD1. The CDR3 sequence is 15 residues long. The germline CDR1 and CDR2 sequences are MGHRA and YSYEKL. Losses at the gene ends were 4 bases for V and 8 bases for J; bases not matched to a gene: 7. DNA of the CDR3: TGCGCCAGCAGCCTAGCGGGACAGGGGAGAGAAAAACTGTTTTTT. Its protein is CASSLAGQGREKLFF.

Of note for this clone: Other DNA sequences from this sample encode an identical CDR3 as well. The CDR3 DNA reads as TGTGCCATCAGGGACAATCCGAACACTGAAGCTTTCTTT. Residues: CAIRDNPNTEAFF. J is TRBJ1-1 and V is TRBV10-3, with a possible D match to TRBD1 (5 bases). The ends were cut back, 6 bases at V and 1 base at J, with 9 bases in the middle. Germline CDR1 and CDR2: ENHRY and SYGVKD. CDR3 length: 13 residues.

The chain is built from TRBV3-1 (or the pseudogene TRBV3-2) and TRBJ2-2; D uncertain. Germline CDR1 and CDR2: LGHDT and YNNKEL (reference sequence). V lost 1 base to trimming and J lost 6 bases, with 15 bases between them. This CDR3 region has 16 residues. CDR3 in amino acids: CASSQVASSSSGELFF. The CDR3 DNA sequence: TGTGCCAGCAGCCAAGTTGCTAGTTCCTCATCCGGGGAGCTGTTTTTT.

The chain joins TRBV7-2 to TRBJ2-5; 7 bases line up with TRBD1. The CDR3 length is 15 residues. Germline-derived CDR1 and CDR2 are SGHTA and FQGNSA. J was trimmed by 1 base and V by 1 base; bases with no gene match: 3. The CDR3, as DNA: TGTGCCAGCAGCTTAGGGGACAGAGCCCAAGAGACCCAGTACTTC. Its translation is CASSLGDRAQETQYF.

The V and J genes are TRBV7-9 and TRBJ2-7; the D is unclear. V was cut by 4 bases and J by 3 bases, with 13 bases left in between. Germline-derived CDR1 and CDR2 are SEHNR and FQNEAQ (reference sequence). The CDR3 covers 14 residues. The chain's CDR3 is CASSSVRSFYEQYF. The CDR3 DNA reads TGTGCCAGCAGCTCCGTAAGGAGTTTCTACGAGCAGTACTTC.

This clone has a handful of counts. The gene calls are TRBV5-1 and TRBJ2-7, with 9 bases aligning to TRBD1. CDR3 size: 14 residues. Unmatched junction bases numbered 4, after V lost 3 bases and J lost 3 bases. Per germline, CDR1 SGHRS and CDR2 YFSETQ. The CDR3 protein is CASSSGQGDYEQYF. CDR3 nucleotide sequence: TGCGCCAGCAGCTCGGGACAGGGTGACTACGAGCAGTACTTC.

This rearrangement joins TRBV20-1 to TRBJ1-2; D is perhaps TRBD1 (6 bases). This CDR3 contains 11 residues. V was shortened by 3 bases and J by 5 bases, with 7 bases between the two germline ends. Germline V CDR1 and CDR2: DFQATT, SNEGSKA (reference sequence). The CDR3 DNA reads TGCAGTGCTAGCCAGGGGTATGGCTACACCTTC. Its translation is CSASQGYGYTF.

The genes are TRBV4-2 and TRBJ2-1; TRBD2 agrees at 9 bases. The CDR3 covers 18 residues. CDR1 and CDR2 (germline): LGHNA, YNFKEQ. J was trimmed by 0 bases and V by 0 bases; bases with no gene match: 6. CDR3 loop: CASSQELTSGLSYNEQFF. As DNA, the CDR3 is TGTGCCAGCAGCCAAGAGCTGACTAGCGGCCTCTCCTACAATGAGCAGTTCTTC.

The V call is TRBV3-1 (or the pseudogene TRBV3-2), the J call TRBJ2-4, with D possibly being TRBD1 (5 bases). Germline CDR1 is LGHDT and CDR2 is YNNKEL (reference sequence). The CDR3 runs 16 residues. The V end was cut by 1 base, the J end by 7 bases, with 17 bases between. CDR3 DNA: TGTGCCAGCAGCCAAGCCCCTCAGGGAATGGGGAACATTCAGTACTTC. It specifies CASSQAPQGMGNIQYF.